This entry concerns a single T cell receptor beta chain. Its antigen is still unknown. Nothing much larger sits one base from this clone, and base qualities are not available. The source of the sample is a study of blood T cells in healthy people across ages (dated by TCRdb to between 2015 and 2017). Study-level background: In model experiments, template switching captured roughly one uniquely barcoded TCR beta cDNA molecule for every two T cells. Using the same blood draw, the study looked at two additional independent replicas of 1 million unique cDNA reads for two donors, one aged 18 to 30 and the other aged 80 or older. Donors of different ages were randomly distributed across sequencing lanes to avoid experimental bias. To track age-related changes in TCR beta repertoire diversity, the study relied on deep sequencing normalized with unique cDNA molecular identifiers. The donors were split into four age groups: young (average around 15 years), middle-aged (roughly 39), aged (about 56) and long-lived (roughly 77). Overall study outcomes, separate from this receptor: Observed TCR beta diversity correlated strongly with the percentage of naive T cells measured by flow cytometry. Since profiling was done on bulk unsorted PBMCs, naive and antigen-experienced compartments could not be conclusively compared. Because the CMV infection status of the donors was unknown, age-related changes in expanded clonotypes may potentially have been confounded. As age increased, observed TCR beta diversity per million T cells dropped in a roughly linear way, and a significant reduction was already evident by age 40. Estimates of total diversity based on one million sequenced T cells were considered lower bounds and underestimates. The long-lived group showed more naive CD4+ T cells, fewer expanded clones and increased TCR diversity than the aged group, suggesting age selection.

The 39 donors, aged about 6 to 100 years, were systemically healthy Caucasian individuals from Russia. Each donor gave about 9.7 milliliters of peripheral blood, drawn into EDTA-treated Vacutainer tubes. Ficoll-Paque density-gradient centrifugation was used to isolate PBMCs, with at least 7 million per sample. Total RNA was extracted from PBMCs with Trizol reagent, with at least 5.5 micrograms obtained per sample. Naive CD45RAhigh/CD27high T cell percentages were measured by flow cytometry on a PBMC aliquot from every donor. Libraries were made using 5' RACE. Sequencing instrument: Illumina HiSeq 2500. A second PCR of about 7 to 12 cycles was run with a J-beta primer mix and a sample-barcoded 5' primer. Each TCR beta cDNA molecule received a unique molecular identifier from a template-switch 5' adaptor carrying 12 random nucleotides. Each sample yielded at least 2.5 million CDR3-containing paired-end reads. First-strand cDNA was synthesized from all RNA with the Mint cDNA synthesis kit, primed by a TRBC-specific oligonucleotide. All cDNA was treated with uracil-DNA glycosylase and then went through a first 18-cycle PCR with the universal primers M1SS and BC2_uni_R. As for the authors' bioinformatics: For normalization, 1 million high-quality reads were randomly selected from each sample, with every read carrying a distinct molecular identifier. Instead of being binned into consensus sequences, reads that shared molecular identifiers were thrown out. MiTCR, set to a Q25 quality threshold and the strictest error-elimination algorithm, was used for CDR3 identification, clonotype clustering and error correction. A nonparametric unseen species model with Euler transformation was used to estimate lower-bound total TCR beta diversity. TCRdb trimmed the raw reads at Q25, called clones with MiXCR and kept productive beta chains. Entries that share a CDR3 protein sequence are merged under the most common genes and DNA. The V and J calls were not made by the authors but by TCRdb's processing. Here the sample has 1,100,000 or so distinct CDR3 sequences; 40% to 45% occur a single time. The ten largest make up about 19% of the sample.

CDR1 MNHEY and CDR2 SMNVEV were looked up in the germline V gene (reference sequence). Counted from cysteine to phenylalanine, this CDR3 has 16 amino acids. The kept DNA is CDR3 alone, 48 bases in frame from the first base. V ends up 2 bases short and J 6 bases short, with an unmatched junction base count of 8. The V and J genes are TRBV27 and TRBJ2-1; 9 bases in between match TRBD2. This TCR was recovered from a woman in her fifties or sixties in good health. The sequenced sample consisted of blood. The CDR3 corresponds to CASSLLSGRGGNEQFF. The base sequence is TGTGCCAGCAGTTTACTTAGCGGGAGAGGAGGCAATGAGCAGTTCTTC.